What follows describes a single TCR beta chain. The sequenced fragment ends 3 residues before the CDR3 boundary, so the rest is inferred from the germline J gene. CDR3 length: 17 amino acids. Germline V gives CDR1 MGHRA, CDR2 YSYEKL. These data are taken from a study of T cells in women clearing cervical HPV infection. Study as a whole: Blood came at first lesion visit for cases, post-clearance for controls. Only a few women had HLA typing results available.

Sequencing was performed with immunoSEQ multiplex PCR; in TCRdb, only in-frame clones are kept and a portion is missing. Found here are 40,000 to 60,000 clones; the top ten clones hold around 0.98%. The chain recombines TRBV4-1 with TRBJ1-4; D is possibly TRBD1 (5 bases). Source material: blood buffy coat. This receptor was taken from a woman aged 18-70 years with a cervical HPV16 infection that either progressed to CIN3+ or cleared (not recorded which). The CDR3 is CASSQLDYRAQEGKLFF. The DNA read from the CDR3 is TGCGCCAGCAGCCAACTCGATTACCGGGCCCAAGAGGGGAAA.